The next 10 T cell receptor beta chains were all read from a single sample in a study of shared clonotypes between healthy human individuals (dated by TCRdb to the early 2020s). The library was made by the immunoSEQ multiplex PCR assay. The immuneACCESS repertoire file appears here via TCRdb, limited to in-frame rearrangements. These files lack a portion of the clones; in checked studies, under half of the deficit traces to unresolved V genes, and the cause of the others is not known. The sample data list roughly 2.2 million clones, and 93% of these were observed just once. Under 0.45% of the sample is in the top ten clones. Sequencing was carried out using naive CD4+ T cells from PBMCs. Explained via the paper, the cell subset or site label denotes: CD45RA+ positively selected. Receptors were obtained from a young man in good health. Some clones in this sample may be carry-over from other donors' samples.

The chain combines TRBV9 with TRBJ2-7; 10 bases agree with TRBD2. Germline V gene data show CDR1 as SGDLS and CDR2 as YYNGEE. With 7 bases clipped from V and 3 bases from J, the junction kept 4 bases outside the gene matches. The CDR3 is 13 residues long. CDR3 coding DNA: TGTGCCAGCTCAAGGACTAGCGGCTACGAGCAGTACTTC. Translated, it gives CASSRTSGYEQYF. The full variable domain, its missing parts supplied by reference TRBV9 and TRBJ2-7, is DSGVTQTPKHLITATGQRVTLRCSPRSGDLSVYWYQQSLDQGLQFLIQYYNGEERAKGNILERFSAQQFPDLHSELNLSSLELGDSALYFCASSRTSGYEQYFGPGTRLTVT.

The chain carries TRBV18 and TRBJ1-4, with D hard to call. The germline V gene encodes CDR1 KGHSH and CDR2 LQKENI. The ends were cut back, 3 bases at V and 8 bases at J, with 16 bases in the middle. This CDR3 has 15 amino acids. The CDR3 DNA reads TGTGCCAGCTCACCGACAAAGGTGTGGAACGAAAAACTGTTTTTT. Amino acids: CASSPTKVWNEKLFF.

CDR3 DNA sequence: TGTGCCATCAGCGCGGGTCACGAGCAGTACTTC. Its protein is CAISAGHEQYF. V usage is TRBV10-3 and J usage is TRBJ2-7; D might be TRBD2 (5 bases). Between the trimmed V and J ends, which lost 6 bases and 5 bases, there was a span of 8 bases. This CDR3 contains 11 residues. Germline values: CDR1 ENHRY, CDR2 SYGVKD.

The chain carries TRBV29-1 and TRBJ2-1; TRBD1 agrees at 11 bases. Germline-derived CDR1 and CDR2 are SQVTM and ANQGSEA. CDR3 length equals 14 residues. V lost 6 bases to trimming and J lost 6 bases; unmatched junction nucleotides: 7. CDR3 sequence: CSVSGQGVGNEQFF. CDR3 nucleotides: TGCAGCGTGTCGGGACAGGGGGTAGGCAATGAGCAGTTCTTC.

The chain is built from TRBV19 and TRBJ1-5; TRBD1 agrees at 7 bases. The J segment lost 9 bases and the V segment lost 7 bases, leaving 18 bases of the junction unmatched. The germline CDR1 and CDR2 sequences are LNHDA and SQIVND (reference sequence). This CDR3 is built from 16 residues. The CDR3 DNA reads as TGTGCCAGTACTCAATCGCCCCTAGGACGGACAGGGCCCCAGCATTTT. This translates into CASTQSPLGRTGPQHF.

J is TRBJ2-1 and V is TRBV23-1; TRBD2 aligns across 14 bases. TRBV23-1 is an ORF; its function is uncertain. V lost 0 bases to trimming and J lost 1 base; unmatched junction nucleotides: 5. The CDR3 spans 19 residues. CDR3 nucleotides: TGCGCCAGCAGTCAATCCCTTGGACTAGCGGGAGGTTCCTACAATGAGCAGTTCTTC. It translates to CASSQSLGLAGGSYNEQFF.

The chain joins TRBV28 to TRBJ2-7; D not resolved. Per germline, CDR1 MDHEN and CDR2 SYDVKM. The CDR3 is made up of 14 amino acids. Trimming pared 3 bases from V and 2 bases from J, leaving 11 bases between. Written as DNA, the CDR3 is TGTGCCAGCAGTTTTTCGGTCCAGACCTACGAGCAGTACTTC. Translation gives CASSFSVQTYEQYF.

As to this clone: The sample carries other DNA sequences with the same CDR3. The rearrangement uses TRBV5-1 and TRBJ2-7, with a possible D match to TRBD1 (5 bases). V lost 1 base, J lost 3 bases, and 5 bases lay in between. Germline V gene sequence: CDR1 SGHRS, CDR2 YFSETQ. The CDR3 sequence is 12 residues long. The DNA of the CDR3 is TGCGCCAGCAGCTTGCAGGGCTACGAGCAGTACTTC. Protein sequence: CASSLQGYEQYF.

In regard to this clone: This sample also contains other DNA sequences that code for the same CDR3. V is TRBV6-5 and J is TRBJ2-7, with 8 bases identical to TRBD1. Germline trimming cut 2 bases from V and 3 bases from J; bases unmatched to any gene: 6. Per germline, CDR1 MNHEY and CDR2 SVGAGI. The CDR3 consists of 15 residues. The CDR3 spells CASSYRDRGNYEQYF. CDR3 in DNA: TGTGCCAGCAGTTACCGTGACAGGGGTAACTACGAGCAGTACTTC.

This sequence joins TRBV7-2 and TRBJ2-4, with D maybe TRBD1 (6 bases). The CDR3 covers 15 residues. V lost 2 bases, J lost 6 bases, and 14 bases lay in between. In germline, CDR1 is SGHTA, CDR2 FQGNSA. The CDR3 spells CASSLRAGVVNIQYF. The CDR3 coding sequence is TGTGCCAGCAGCTTACGGGCAGGGGTGGTAAACATTCAGTACTTC.